The clone carrying this TCR beta chain appeared once. The source of the sample is a study of T cell changes during pregnancy in multiple sclerosis. Repertoires were generated with immunoSEQ multiplex PCR, while TCRdb's copy carries only in-frame clones and drops some. The repertoire includes roughly 99,000 clones, around 90% of them detected once, and 0.78% sits in the top ten. Germline lookup yields CDR1 SGHTA and CDR2 FQGNSA. The junction had 5 bases not matched to a gene; V was cut back by 7 bases and J by 6 bases. This CDR3 has 14 amino acids. Sequencing was performed on peripheral blood, taken in the third trimester of pregnancy. The sequence was obtained from a female donor in good health, enrolled as a control in a pregnancy study. V and J are TRBV7-2 and TRBJ1-6; 8 positions match TRBD1. The CDR3 DNA is TGTGCCAGCAACTTGACAGGGGTTAATTCACCCCTCCACTTT. Translated, it gives CASNLTGVNSPLHF.